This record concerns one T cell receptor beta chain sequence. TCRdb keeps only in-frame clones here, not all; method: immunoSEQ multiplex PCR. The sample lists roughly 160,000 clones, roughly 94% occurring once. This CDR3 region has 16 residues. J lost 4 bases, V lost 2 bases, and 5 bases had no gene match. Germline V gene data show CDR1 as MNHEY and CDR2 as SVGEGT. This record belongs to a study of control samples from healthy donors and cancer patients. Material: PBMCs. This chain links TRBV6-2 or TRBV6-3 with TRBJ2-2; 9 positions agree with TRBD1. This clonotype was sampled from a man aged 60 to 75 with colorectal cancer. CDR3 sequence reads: CASSYRTGDLTGELFF. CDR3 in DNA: TGTGCCAGCAGTTACAGGACAGGGGACCTCACCGGGGAGCTGTTTTTT.